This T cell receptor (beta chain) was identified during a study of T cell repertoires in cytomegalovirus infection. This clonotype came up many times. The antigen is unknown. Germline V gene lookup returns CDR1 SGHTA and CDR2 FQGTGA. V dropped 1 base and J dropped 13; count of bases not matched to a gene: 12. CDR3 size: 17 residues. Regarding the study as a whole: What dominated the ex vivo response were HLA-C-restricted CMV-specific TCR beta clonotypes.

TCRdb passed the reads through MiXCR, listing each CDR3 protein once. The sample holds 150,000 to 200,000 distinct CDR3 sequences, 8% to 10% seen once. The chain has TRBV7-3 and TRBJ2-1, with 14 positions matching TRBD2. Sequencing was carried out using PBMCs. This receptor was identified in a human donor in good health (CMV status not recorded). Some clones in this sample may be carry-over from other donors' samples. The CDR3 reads CASSLNPQRGTSGSQFF. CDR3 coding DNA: TGTGCCAGCAGCTTAAATCCGCAACGAGGGACTAGCGGGAGCCAGTTCTTC.